The rows below give T cell receptor beta chains drawn from one sample of a study of blood T cell repertoires in COVID-19. TCRdb's copy holds only in-frame clones and misses some; the assay was immunoSEQ multiplex PCR. The sample lists around 700,000 clones, 75% to 90% occurring once. Sequencing was done on a sample of peripheral blood. Every receptor here comes from a woman between 18 and 29 years old with acute or convalescent COVID-19. Both conserved end residues are part of each CDR3. Fields, in order: clone size, D gene, V gene, CDR3 protein. D genes are given only for firm matches. Part of the rows lack a size; the others show once, few, many or a class for expanded clones.

NA,TRBD1,TRBV13,CASSQPDRWEGYTF
NA,TRBD2,TRBV11-2,CASSLLAGASSYEQYF
NA,NA,TRBV5-6,CASSSRMNTEAFF
NA,TRBD2,TRBV7-9,CASSLEAGGSYNEQFF
NA,TRBD1,TRBV29-1,CSVGTGTGSYEQYF
NA,TRBD2,TRBV13,CASSLPGTSGVEQYF
NA,TRBD1,TRBV27,CASSPTGGEVEAFF
few,TRBD1,TRBV10-3,CAIRVRGQGAISNYGYTF
NA,TRBD1,TRBV2,CASSAYQGAGQPQHF
NA,NA,TRBV5-4,CASSPQGYNEQFF
NA,TRBD2,TRBV6-2/TRBV6-3,CASSGLAGSDTQYF
NA,NA,TRBV3-1/TRBV3-2,CASSQDTEQYF
NA,NA,TRBV11-2,CASSLGFQGSYGYTF
NA,NA,TRBV5-1,CASSLGDEKLFF
NA,TRBD1,TRBV19,CASRDREVWGQPQHF
NA,NA,TRBV5-5,CASSLDGGNYGYTF
NA,TRBD2,TRBV2,CAIRGGDGQETQYF
NA,NA,TRBV4-1,CASSQALGEFNEQFF